The clone carrying this T cell receptor beta chain was recorded a few times. The junction departs from the called germline gene at one end, perhaps through a read error. These data originate in a study of CD8+ T cells in alopecia areata. Per germline, CDR1 SSHAT and CDR2 FNYEAQ (reference sequence). This CDR3 contains 13 residues. Extraction of RNA preceded its reverse transcription into cDNA, which served as the sequencing template. Produced via immunoSEQ multiplex PCR; TCRdb's table is partial and in-frame only. In the table there are approximately 100,000 clones, 55% of which are singletons. The J gene is TRBJ2-5, the V gene TRBV7-7; tentative D call: TRBD2 (6 bases). The sequencing sample was made of CD4+ T cells sorted from blood. This TCR came from a human donor in good health. The chain's CDR3 is CASSFGGEETQYF. Here the CDR3 DNA reads TGTGCTAGCAGCTTCGGAGGGGAAGAGACCCAGTACTTC.